The present T cell receptor beta chain was sequenced within a study of T cells in Graves' hyperthyroidism and ophthalmopathy. This clonotype was picked up many times. Germline V gene lookup returns CDR1 KGHDR and CDR2 SFDVKD. CDR3 size: 17 residues. The junction had 6 bases not matched to a gene; V was cut back by 5 bases and J by 1 base. RNA transcripts yielded amplified TCR beta CDR3 regions. HTBI primers were the set used in a first-round RT-PCR of the TCR CDR3. TCRdb re-called the multiplex PCR reads with MiXCR, one entry per CDR3 protein. Of fewer than 300,000 distinct CDR3 sequences listed, over 12% were seen once; the top ten hold over 30%.

The chain joins TRBV24-1 to TRBJ2-3, with TRBD2 matching 12 bases. This clonotype originated in a woman aged 45-59 years with Graves' hyperthyroidism that later progressed to Graves' ophthalmopathy. Specimen: blood. CDR3 loop: CATSGKLAGGCTDTQYF. CDR3 bases: TGTGCCACCAGTGGCAAGCTAGCGGGAGGGTGCACAGATACGCAGTATTTT.